This TCR beta chain came from a study of blood T cells in healthy people across ages. The CDR3 is 14 amino acids. Trimming removed 2 bases from V and 0 bases from J, with 7 bases in between. Germline loops: CDR1 MNHEY, CDR2 SVGAGI. Overall study findings and caveats: Greater diversity and more naive CD4+ cells were seen in long-lived donors than in aged donors.

Using a J-beta primer mix together with a sample-barcoded 5' primer, a second PCR was run for roughly 7 to 12 cycles. TCRdb analysed the 5' RACE reads with MiXCR anew, one entry per CDR3 protein. The sample has about 1.5 million distinct CDR3 sequences, 42% seen once; the top ten hold 7.9%. Total RNA was isolated from each sample in quantities of at least 6 micrograms. To note about this clonotype: Its antigen is not known.

Source material: blood. This rearrangement joins TRBV6-5 to TRBJ1-2; unclear D gene. The clonotype comes from a woman between 18 and 30 years old in good health. The CDR3 is CASSYIPANYGYTF. Here the CDR3 DNA reads TGTGCCAGCAGTTACATTCCAGCTAACTATGGCTACACCTTC.